This T cell receptor beta chain came from a study of T cell responses to AZD1222 COVID-19 vaccine. The method was immunoSEQ multiplex PCR; TCRdb's version includes in-frame clones alone and lacks a portion of them. The sample includes approximately 150,000 clones, around 84% of them seen just once. The germline V gene encodes CDR1 SGHTA and CDR2 FQGNSA. After removal of 5 bases from V and 6 bases from J, the junction contained 6 bases not matched to a gene. The CDR3 is made up of 16 amino acids. Specimen: peripheral blood, collected 28 days after the second AZD1222 dose. The source is an adult who received the AZD1222 COVID-19 vaccine. V is TRBV7-2 and J is TRBJ2-1; 14 positions match TRBD2. CDR3 sequence: CASSVRTSGRTNEQFF. CDR3 nucleotides: TGTGCCAGCAGCGTAAGGACTAGCGGGAGGACCAATGAGCAGTTCTTC. The whole variable domain, filled in from reference TRBV7-2 and TRBJ2-1, reads GAGVSQSPSNKVTEKGKDVELRCDPISGHTALYWYRQSLGQGLEFLIYFQGNSAPDKSGLPSDRFSAERTGGSVSTLTIQRTQQEDSAVYLCASSVRTSGRTNEQFFGPGTRLTVL.